This T cell receptor (beta chain) was obtained from a study of T cells in Graves' hyperthyroidism and ophthalmopathy (dated by TCRdb to between 2017 and 2020). General notes on the study: Peripheral blood samples were taken at initial diagnosis, before any treatment was given. TCR V-J signatures able to tell the groups apart were searched for in a discovery cohort of 100 or so patients, of whom more than 40 had Graves' ophthalmopathy and more than 55 had stable Graves' hyperthyroidism. Prospective prediction of ophthalmopathy was tested in an independent validation cohort consisting of some 19 hyperthyroidism patients and about 17 patients who later progressed to ophthalmopathy. The 100 discovery patients were randomly split 7:3 into training and test sets. Thyroid tissue and blood T-cell repertoires from over 5 Graves' hyperthyroidism patients were also compared in the study. Once sampling was done, hyperthyroidism patients were given methimazole at a starting dose of 30 mg daily, whereas ophthalmopathy patients were given high-dose intravenous methylprednisolone. The paper reports TCR Vbeta CDR3 sequencing of approximately 140 peripheral blood samples: 40 to 45 ophthalmopathy, fewer than 85 hyperthyroidism and around 17 progressor patients.

CDR1 is given as KGHSH and CDR2 as LQKENI, both from the germline V gene. V lost 2 bases and J lost 2 bases; the stretch between them is 10 bases long. The CDR3 has 15 amino acids, counting the end cysteine and phenylalanine. The read is trimmed to its CDR3 DNA, 45 bases read in frame from base 1. Ophthalmopathy patients had moderately to severely active disease, with a Clinical Activity Score of 3 or more, a NOSPECS grade of 4 or more, and a disease duration of less than 3 months. Patients with uncontrolled infections, other autoimmune diseases, pregnancy or lactation were excluded. Clinical symptoms, serum thyroxine and TRAb, thyroid ultrasound, and orbital computed tomography formed the basis for the diagnoses. Ficoll-Paque density gradient centrifugation was used to isolate PBMCs from 8 to 10 ml of fresh peripheral blood. Trizol reagent was used to extract total RNA, and RNA quality was then checked on an Agilent 2100 Bioanalyzer.

The TCR beta CDR3 regions were amplified from the RNA transcripts. For the first round of RT-PCR on the TCR CDR3, the HTBI primer set was used together with the Qiagen OneStep RT-PCR kit. Libraries were constructed in a second round of multiplex PCR, after which size selection and purification were performed. Libraries were sequenced paired-end with 100 bp reads on an Illumina HiSeq2000. Per the authors' processing: SOAPnuke was used to process the raw data, with reads discarded if the reads contained adapters or uncalled bases, had a mean Phred below 15, or lacked an exact constant-primer or identifier match. COPE v1.2.5 was used to merge high-quality paired reads, and clonotypes were defined as unique nucleotide sequences. MiTCR v1.1 was used to align the clonotypes against IMGT TRBV, TRBD and TRBJ reference segments. The analysis included only V-J combinations with a frequency above 0.0001, which together covered more than 98% of the repertoires. The TCS score was defined as F50 (clonal expansion) divided by E x V (chaos), with BLOSUM62-based TCRdist calculated between CDR3 peptides within each V-J. Welch's t-statistics and random forest reduced roughly 540 V-J features to 10 to 15, which were used in a naive Bayes classifier (R e1071). TCRdb applied fastp at Q25 and MiXCR to the public reads, then kept only in-frame beta chains. Each record represents a unique CDR3 protein, reported with the most common genes and DNA among its rows. The V and J calls follow TCRdb's processing rather than the paper's. This sample gives hundreds of thousands of distinct CDR3 sequences in total; about 14% of them show up just once. The biggest ten clones account for approximately 13% of the sample.

This clonotype has a count of ten or more. No cognate antigen has been identified for it. Base qualities are not provided; no much larger clone lies one nucleotide away. What the authors observed across the whole study: In validation, the model predicted progression to ophthalmopathy with approximately 70% sensitivity and approximately 74% specificity, a median of about 6.7 months before onset. In cross-validation, a model built on a 13 V-J signature told ophthalmopathy apart from stable hyperthyroidism with 87.88% sensitivity and about 81% specificity, and in testing the same model reached 80%/75%. No statistical method was used to set the sample size in advance, and investigators knew the group allocation. Most expanded thyroid clonotypes (frequency above 0.001) were also detected in blood, a finding suggesting that blood repertoires may reflect thyroid immune responses.

This chain is built from TRBV18 and TRBJ1-5; no D gene can be assigned with confidence. The sequenced sample was blood. This clonotype was sampled from a woman aged 45 to 65 with Graves' ophthalmopathy. The bases are TGTGCCAGCTCACCATCTACGGGAGGCAATCAGCCCCAGCATTTT. This translates into CASSPSTGGNQPQHF.